These 22 T cell receptor beta chains were all obtained from the same sample, sequenced in a study of T cells in women clearing cervical HPV infection. The data were produced by immunoSEQ multiplex PCR, yet TCRdb's version contains in-frame clones alone and is incomplete. This sample's table reports about 26,000 clones. Input material: blood buffy coat. These receptors originate from a woman aged 18-70 years with a cervical HPV16 infection that either progressed to CIN3+ or cleared (not recorded which).

About this clone itself: Read coverage stops 3 residues before the CDR3 terminus; the germline J gene supplies the remainder. This chain uses TRBV27 with TRBJ2-7; 9 positions agree with TRBD1. The CDR3 extends over 15 amino acids. Germline V CDR1 and CDR2: MNHEY, SMNVEV (reference sequence). The V segment lost 6 bases and the J segment 2 bases; nucleotides outside the gene matches: 8. CDR3 DNA, as far as it was read: TGTGCCAGCAGCCTCACCGGGACAGGGCCCTACGAG. Translation gives CASSLTGTGPYE. The full CDR3 sequence reads CASSLTGTGPYEQYF.

Notes on this clone: The sequence runs out 3 residues before the end of the CDR3; the remainder is reconstructed from the germline J gene. The rearrangement links TRBV14 to TRBJ2-7; the match to TRBD1 covers 7 bases. There are 14 residues in the CDR3. The junction had 6 bases not matched to a gene; V was cut back by 4 bases and J by 3 bases. Germline V gene data show CDR1 as SGHDN and CDR2 as FVKESK. CDR3 residues: CASSPRQGVYEQYF. CDR3 bases read: TGTGCCAGCAGCCCGCGGCAGGGGGTCTACGAG.

On this clone: The read falls 3 residues short of the CDR3 end, and the missing part is taken from the germline J gene. V and J are TRBV19 and TRBJ1-2, with TRBD1 matching 9 bases. Germline CDR1 reads LNHDA; CDR2 reads SQIVND (reference sequence). CDR3 length equals 17 residues. The CDR3 reads CASSIERGTGIPYDYTF. The CDR3 bases that were read are TGTGCCAGTAGTATAGAAAGGGGGACAGGGATCCCCTACGAC.

Comments on this clone: The read halts 3 residues ahead of the CDR3 end, with the missing end drawn from the germline J gene. This chain links TRBV19 with TRBJ2-3, with D perhaps TRBD2 (6 bases). V was shortened by 1 base and J by 1 base, with 9 bases between the two germline ends. CDR3 length: 15 amino acids. Germline assignment: CDR1 LNHDA and CDR2 SQIVND (reference sequence). The part of the CDR3 DNA that was read is TGTGCCAGTAGTATAGTAGCGGAGGGCACAGATACG. It is translated as CASSIVAEGTDT. The entire CDR3 protein reads CASSIVAEGTDTQYF.

In the case of this clone: With the read ending 3 residues before the CDR3 end, the germline J gene is used to fill in that end. The chain carries TRBV7-9 and TRBJ1-2; no definite D call. Germline CDR1 reads SEHNR; CDR2 reads FQNEAQ (reference sequence). V was clipped by 1 base and J by 4 bases, with 4 bases between them. CDR3 length: 12 residues. CDR3 DNA, as far as it was read: TGTGCCAGCAGCTTAGACGGCTATGGC. Its translation is CASSLDGYG. The full CDR3 is CASSLDGYGYTF.

Notes on this clone: The read ends 3 residues early relative to the CDR3; the germline J gene fills the gap. The rearrangement joins TRBV7-9 to TRBJ1-2; TRBD1 matches 8 bases. The CDR3 runs 15 residues. Per germline, CDR1 SEHNR and CDR2 FQNEAQ (reference sequence). CDR3 residues: CASSNRGGLQETYTF. The sequenced part of the CDR3 DNA is TGTGCCAGCAGCAACAGGGGGGGCCTCCAAGAGACT.

Concerning this clone itself: The read terminates 3 residues before the CDR3 end, so the remaining end is supplied by the germline J gene. The genes are TRBV11-2 and TRBJ2-3; D is perhaps TRBD1 (6 bases). CDR1 is SGHAT and CDR2 is FQNNGV in the germline V gene. This CDR3 region has 14 residues. The chain's CDR3 is CASSFLTGQETQYF. CDR3 bases read: TGTGCCAGCAGCTTCTTGACAGGCCAAGAGACG.

To note about this clone: The CDR3 goes on 3 residues after the read ends, and that part is filled in from the germline J gene. The V and J genes are TRBV18 and TRBJ1-2; D possibly corresponds to TRBD1 (6 bases). CDR3 length: 16 amino acids. The germline CDR1 and CDR2 sequences are KGHSH and LQKENI. CDR3 DNA, as far as it was read: TGTGCCAGCTCACCAAAGATTAGCGGGGGGGCCTACGAA. Its translation: CASSPKISGGAYE. The whole CDR3 reads CASSPKISGGAYEYTF. Full variable domain (outside the CDR3, taken from reference TRBV18 and TRBJ1-2): NAGVMQNPRHLVRRRGQEARLRCSPMKGHSHVYWYRQLPEEGLKFMVYLQKENIIDESGMPKERFSAEFPKEGPSILRIQQVVRGDSAAYFCASSPKISGGAYEYTFGSGTRLTVV.

About this clone: The read finishes 3 residues shy of the CDR3 end, and the germline J gene is used to complete it. This chain connects TRBV13 to TRBJ2-5; 11 bases line up with TRBD2. Losses at the gene ends were 3 bases for V and 2 bases for J; bases not matched to a gene: 2. The germline gives CDR1 PRHDT, CDR2 FYEKMQ (reference sequence). CDR3 length: 15 amino acids. CDR3: CASSFWTSGQETQYF. CDR3 DNA (partial): TGTGCCAGCAGCTTTTGGACTAGCGGGCAAGAGACC.

With respect to this clone: The read ends 3 residues early relative to the CDR3; the germline J gene fills the gap. The gene calls are TRBV13 and TRBJ1-2; D may be TRBD1 (5 bases). The CDR3 has 16 amino acids. Germline loops: CDR1 PRHDT, CDR2 FYEKMQ (reference sequence). V was shortened by 5 bases and J by 2 bases, with 18 bases between the two germline ends. CDR3 sequence: CASSRRGVGVNYGYTF. The sequenced CDR3 bases are TGTGCCAGCAGCCGCCGGGGGGTGGGGGTAAACTATGGC.

The CDR3 loop is CASSSRDRGLYEQYF. The sequenced part of the CDR3 DNA is TGTGCCAGCAGCTCCCGGGACAGGGGACTCTACGAG. V gene TRBV7-2 combines with J gene TRBJ2-7; TRBD1 matches 10 bases. The read terminates 3 residues ahead of where the CDR3 ends, so the germline J gene completes it. Germline CDR1 and CDR2: SGHTA and FQGNSA. V shed 4 bases, J shed 3 bases, and the junction held 6 bases outside the gene matches. This CDR3 is built from 15 residues.

This clone counts as medium-sized (0.01 to 0.1%) by frequency. From the germline J gene comes the end of the CDR3, since the read stops 3 residues before it. V usage is TRBV18 and J usage is TRBJ2-7, with 7 positions matching TRBD1. The J segment lost 0 bases and the V segment lost 4 bases, leaving 6 bases of the junction unmatched. From germline, CDR1 is KGHSH and CDR2 LQKENI. The CDR3 sequence is 15 residues long. CDR3 amino acids: CASSLGDSFSYEQYF. The CDR3 DNA, read in part, is TGTGCCAGCTCACTGGGGGACAGTTTCTCCTACGAG.

With regard to this clone: The read terminates 3 residues before the CDR3 end, so the remaining end is supplied by the germline J gene. The chain recombines TRBV10-3 with TRBJ2-7; 9 bases align to TRBD2. There are 17 residues in the CDR3. The ends lost 0 bases at V and 2 bases at J; junction bases unmatched: 8. CDR1 and CDR2 (germline): ENHRY, SYGVKD. The sequenced CDR3 bases are TGTGCCATCAGTGAGTCGCAGGCTAGCGGGGCCCCCTACGAG. Translation gives CAISESQASGAPYE. The whole CDR3 protein is CAISESQASGAPYEQYF.

In the case of this clone: Read sequence stops 3 residues before the CDR3 end, and the germline J gene provides the missing end. This chain joins TRBV7-2 and TRBJ2-7; 7 bases fit TRBD2. CDR3 length: 14 amino acids. Germline CDR1 SGHTA, CDR2 FQGNSA. J gave up 0 bases and V 4 bases, and 3 bases lay outside the gene matches. CDR3 DNA (partial): TGTGCCAGCAGCTCTAGCGGAAACTCCTACGAG. Its translation is CASSSSGNSYE. The CDR3 as a whole reads CASSSSGNSYEQYF.

In regard to this clone: The CDR3 is cut off 3 residues early in the read; its end comes from the germline J gene. The chain has TRBV7-2 and TRBJ1-1, with 11 bases that match TRBD1. V was pared by 1 base and J by 4 bases, with 2 bases of the junction left unmatched. Germline values: CDR1 SGHTA, CDR2 FQGNSA. The CDR3 runs 15 residues. The DNA read from the CDR3 is TGTGCCAGCAGCTTAGGTGGGACAGGGGGCACTGAA. Its translation: CASSLGGTGGTE. The full CDR3 protein reads CASSLGGTGGTEAFF.

On this clone itself: The sequenced fragment ends 3 residues before the CDR3 boundary, so the rest is inferred from the germline J gene. The chain is built from TRBV19 and TRBJ1-4; D is possibly TRBD1 (5 bases). The CDR3 is 15 amino acids. Germline CDR1 and CDR2: LNHDA and SQIVND (reference sequence). CDR3 sequence: CASSIGGSGANVLFF. CDR3 bases read: TGTGCCAGTAGTATAGGGGGATCTGGGGCCAACGTA.

Concerning this clone: The read terminates 3 residues before the CDR3 end, so the remaining end is supplied by the germline J gene. The chain uses TRBV2 and TRBJ1-3; D gene uncertain. This CDR3 has 13 residues. From germline, CDR1 is SNHLY and CDR2 FYNNEI. V lost 5 bases, J lost 4 bases, and 9 bases lay in between. CDR3 amino acids: CASSLGLGNTIYF. CDR3 bases read: TGTGCCAGCAGTTTAGGGCTCGGAAACACC.

A note on this clone: The read halts 3 residues ahead of the CDR3 end, with the missing end drawn from the germline J gene. The chain combines TRBV18 with TRBJ1-1; 10 nucleotides match TRBD1. Germline V gene lookup returns CDR1 KGHSH and CDR2 LQKENI. The CDR3 is 14 residues long. V lost 4 bases to trimming and J lost 1 base; unmatched junction nucleotides: 0. CDR3: CASSRDRGNTEAFF. The sequenced CDR3 bases are TGTGCCAGCTCACGGGACAGGGGGAACACTGAA.

CDR3 in amino acids: CASSYGQGNQPQHF. The sequenced part of the CDR3 DNA is TGTGCCAGCAGCTACGGCCAGGGCAATCAGCCC. The V call is TRBV5-6, the J call TRBJ1-5; D is uncertain. The CDR3 end is not reached by the read, which stops 3 residues before it; the germline J gene fills it in. Trimming shortened V by 3 bases and J by 2 bases, and 9 bases separated the two germline ends. CDR1 is SGHDT and CDR2 is YYEEEE in the germline V gene. The CDR3 loop spans 14 amino acids.

Concerning this clone itself: The read stops 3 residues short of the end of the CDR3; the missing end is completed from the germline J gene. The rearrangement joins TRBV5-1 to TRBJ2-2; 10 nucleotides match TRBD2. The CDR3 covers 17 residues. Germline V gene lookup returns CDR1 SGHRS and CDR2 YFSETQ. After removal of 5 bases from V and 3 bases from J, the junction contained 10 bases not matched to a gene. CDR3 loop: CASRTWGLAGDTGELFF. The CDR3 DNA, read in part, is TGCGCCAGCAGGACTTGGGGTCTAGCGGGGGACACCGGGGAG.

The chain's CDR3 is CASSPTGAGGNTIYF. The DNA read from the CDR3 is TGTGCCAGCAGCCCCACAGGGGCAGGGGGAAACACC. The chain carries TRBV7-3 and TRBJ1-3; 7 bases fit TRBD1. The read terminates 3 residues before the CDR3 end, so the remaining end is supplied by the germline J gene. This CDR3 spans 15 amino acids. CDR1 and CDR2 from the germline V gene are SGHTA and FQGTGA. J lost 4 bases, V lost 5 bases, and 8 bases had no gene match.

In regard to this clone: The read ends 3 residues early relative to the CDR3; the germline J gene fills the gap. The rearrangement uses TRBV10-3 and TRBJ2-7; tentative D call: TRBD1 (5 bases). Trimming removed 0 bases at V and 2 bases at J, with 14 bases between. The germline gives CDR1 ENHRY, CDR2 SYGVKD. The CDR3 sequence is 16 residues long. The CDR3 reads CAISESTRGRAYEQYF. Partial CDR3 DNA: TGTGCCATCAGTGAGTCGACTCGCGGCAGGGCCTACGAG.